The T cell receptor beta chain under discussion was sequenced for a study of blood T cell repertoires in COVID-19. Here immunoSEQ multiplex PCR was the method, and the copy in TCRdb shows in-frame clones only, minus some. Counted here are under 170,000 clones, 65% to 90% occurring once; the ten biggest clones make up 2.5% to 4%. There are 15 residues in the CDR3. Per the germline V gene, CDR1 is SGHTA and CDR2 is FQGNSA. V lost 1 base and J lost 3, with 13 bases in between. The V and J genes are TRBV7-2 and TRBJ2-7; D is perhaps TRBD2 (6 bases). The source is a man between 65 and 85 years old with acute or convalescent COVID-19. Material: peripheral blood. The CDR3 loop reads CASSLDAGSHYEQYF. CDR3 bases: TGTGCCAGCAGCTTAGATGCGGGATCGCACTACGAGCAGTACTTC.